This T cell receptor beta chain appears in the sequencing data of a study of blood T cell repertoires in COVID-19. Study context: The origin of the acute and convalescent COVID-19 samples was the United States, Italy and Spain. T cells, B-cell-depleted T cells, or PBMCs provided the cDNA or gDNA that served as material.

The CDR3 runs to 14 residues. The V gene's germline CDR1 is LGHDT and CDR2 YNNKEL (reference sequence). V shed 1 base and J shed 1 base, with 5 bases lying between them. On this clone: The identical CDR3 is also encoded by other nucleotide sequences in the sample.

Original data processing: Reference gene primers were amplified, and this amplification served to estimate nucleated cell counts. Measured with immunoSEQ multiplex PCR; TCRdb has only the in-frame clones, and not every one. Clone size and the V and J calls come from that table; the DNA yielded D and trimming. The sample has 130,000 to 150,000 clones, 75% to 85% seen once; the top ten hold approximately 5%. The sequence was obtained from a woman aged 45 to 65 with acute or convalescent COVID-19. The sequenced sample was peripheral blood. This chain joins TRBV3-1 (or the pseudogene TRBV3-2) and TRBJ1-3, with a weak D call TRBD1 (5 bases). This CDR3 reads CASSQAGSGNTIYF. DNA of the CDR3: TGTGCCAGCAGCCAAGCAGGGTCTGGAAACACCATATATTTT.